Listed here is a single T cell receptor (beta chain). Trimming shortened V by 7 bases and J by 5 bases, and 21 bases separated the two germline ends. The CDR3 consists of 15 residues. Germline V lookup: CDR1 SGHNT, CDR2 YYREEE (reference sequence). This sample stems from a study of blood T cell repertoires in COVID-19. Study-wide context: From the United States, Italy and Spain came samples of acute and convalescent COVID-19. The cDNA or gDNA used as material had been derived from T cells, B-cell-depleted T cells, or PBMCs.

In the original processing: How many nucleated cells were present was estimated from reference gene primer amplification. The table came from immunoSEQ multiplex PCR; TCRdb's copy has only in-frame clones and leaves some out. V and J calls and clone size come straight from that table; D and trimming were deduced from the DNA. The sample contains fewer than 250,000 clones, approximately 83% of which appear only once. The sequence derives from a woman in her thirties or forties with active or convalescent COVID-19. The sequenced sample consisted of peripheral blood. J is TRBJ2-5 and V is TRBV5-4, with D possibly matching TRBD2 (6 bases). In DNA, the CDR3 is TGTGCCAGCTCATGGGGCGGGACTTCCACCGAGACCCAGTACTTC. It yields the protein CASSWGGTSTETQYF.